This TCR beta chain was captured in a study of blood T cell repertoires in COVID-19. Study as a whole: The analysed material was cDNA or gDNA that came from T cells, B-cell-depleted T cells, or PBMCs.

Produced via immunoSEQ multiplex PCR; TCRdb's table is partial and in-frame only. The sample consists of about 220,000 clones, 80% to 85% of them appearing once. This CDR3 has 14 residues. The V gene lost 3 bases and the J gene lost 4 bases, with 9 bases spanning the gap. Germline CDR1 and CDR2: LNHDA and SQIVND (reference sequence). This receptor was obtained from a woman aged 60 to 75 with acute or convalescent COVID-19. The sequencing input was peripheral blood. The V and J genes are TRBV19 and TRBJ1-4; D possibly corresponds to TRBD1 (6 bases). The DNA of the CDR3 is TGTGCCAGTAGTATTCAGGGGTATAATGAAAAACTGTTTTTT. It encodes CASSIQGYNEKLFF.